The rows below give T cell receptor beta chains drawn from one sample of a study of blood T cell repertoires in COVID-19. TCRdb keeps only in-frame clones here, not all; method: immunoSEQ multiplex PCR. Among about 30,000 clones listed, more than 65% were seen once. The material sequenced was peripheral blood. Receptors were obtained from a human donor in a cohort sampled during active COVID-19. Both conserved end residues are part of each CDR3. A D gene is named only where the DNA matches it firmly. Size tells how often a clone was seen (once, few, many) or the class of an expanded clone, and some rows leave it out.

D gene: NA
V gene: TRBV2
clone size: NA
J gene: TRBJ2-1
CDR3 protein: CASSAVQHNEQFF
CDR3 DNA: TGTGCCAGCAGTGCGGTACAGCACAATGAGCAGTTCTTC

D gene: TRBD1
V gene: TRBV28
clone size: NA
J gene: TRBJ2-7
CDR3 protein: CASRSGTGVGEQYF
CDR3 DNA: TGTGCCAGCAGATCCGGGACAGGGGTGGGGGAGCAGTACTTC

D gene: TRBD2
V gene: TRBV11-2
clone size: NA
J gene: TRBJ2-2
CDR3 protein: CASTRRGGTGELFF
CDR3 DNA: TGTGCCAGCACCCGGCGGGGGGGCACCGGGGAGCTGTTTTTT

D gene: TRBD2
V gene: TRBV11-2
clone size: NA
J gene: TRBJ2-5
CDR3 protein: CASSSTAGGETQYF
CDR3 DNA: TGTGCCAGCAGCTCGACGGCGGGGGGAGAGACCCAGTACTTC

D gene: NA
V gene: TRBV19
clone size: few
J gene: TRBJ1-4
CDR3 protein: CASSENSATNEKLFF
CDR3 DNA: TGTGCCAGTAGTGAAAACAGTGCAACTAATGAAAAACTGTTTTTT

D gene: NA
V gene: TRBV2
clone size: NA
J gene: TRBJ1-1
CDR3 protein: CASSQTAANTEAFF
CDR3 DNA: TGTGCCAGCAGCCAAACAGCCGCGAACACTGAAGCTTTCTTT

D gene: NA
V gene: TRBV5-1
clone size: NA
J gene: TRBJ2-7
CDR3 protein: CASSSRGGLQEQYF
CDR3 DNA: TGCGCCAGCAGCTCCAGAGGAGGACTGCAGGAGCAGTACTTC

D gene: NA
V gene: TRBV6-6
clone size: NA
J gene: TRBJ2-1
CDR3 protein: CASSYQGGSYNEQFF
CDR3 DNA: TGTGCCAGCAGTTATCAAGGGGGCTCCTACAATGAGCAGTTCTTC

D gene: NA
V gene: TRBV5-5
clone size: NA
J gene: TRBJ1-6
CDR3 protein: CASSGQPSSYNSPLHF
CDR3 DNA: TGTGCCAGCAGCGGACAGCCGAGCTCCTATAATTCACCCCTCCACTTT

D gene: TRBD1
V gene: TRBV5-1
clone size: NA
J gene: TRBJ1-2
CDR3 protein: CASSDVPGQGSGGYTF
CDR3 DNA: TGCGCCAGCAGCGATGTTCCGGGACAGGGGTCGGGTGGCTACACCTTC

D gene: NA
V gene: TRBV7-6
clone size: NA
J gene: TRBJ2-7
CDR3 protein: CASSLNEVSEQYF
CDR3 DNA: TGTGCCAGCAGCTTGAACGAGGTGAGCGAGCAGTACTTC

D gene: NA
V gene: TRBV6-5
clone size: NA
J gene: TRBJ1-1
CDR3 protein: CASSYSTTNTEAFF
CDR3 DNA: TGTGCCAGCAGTTACTCGACAACGAACACTGAAGCTTTCTTT

D gene: TRBD1
V gene: TRBV18
clone size: NA
J gene: TRBJ1-3
CDR3 protein: CASSQGAHSGNTIYF
CDR3 DNA: TGTGCCAGCTCACAGGGGGCCCACTCTGGAAACACCATATATTTT

D gene: NA
V gene: TRBV7-8
clone size: few
J gene: TRBJ2-6
CDR3 protein: CASSLSTGANVLTF
CDR3 DNA: TGTGCCAGCAGCTTATCCACTGGGGCCAACGTCCTGACTTTC

D gene: TRBD1
V gene: TRBV9
clone size: NA
J gene: TRBJ1-1
CDR3 protein: CASSVGDRATEAFF
CDR3 DNA: TGTGCCAGCAGCGTAGGGGACAGGGCCACTGAAGCTTTCTTT

D gene: NA
V gene: TRBV6-5
clone size: NA
J gene: TRBJ1-3
CDR3 protein: CASTQSSGNTIYF
CDR3 DNA: TGTGCCAGCACACAGAGCTCTGGAAACACCATATATTTT

D gene: NA
V gene: TRBV5-5
clone size: NA
J gene: TRBJ1-5
CDR3 protein: CASSFTVNNQPQHF
CDR3 DNA: TGTGCCAGCAGCTTCACGGTGAACAATCAGCCCCAGCATTTT

D gene: TRBD1
V gene: TRBV19
clone size: NA
J gene: TRBJ1-1
CDR3 protein: CASSSGGQGFSEAFF
CDR3 DNA: TGTGCCAGTAGTTCAGGGGGACAGGGGTTCTCTGAAGCTTTCTTT

D gene: NA
V gene: TRBV11-3
clone size: NA
J gene: TRBJ2-7
CDR3 protein: CASSLGNRDFSYEQYF
CDR3 DNA: TGTGCCAGCAGCTTAGGAAACCGGGACTTCTCCTACGAGCAGTACTTC

D gene: NA
V gene: TRBV18
clone size: NA
J gene: TRBJ2-5
CDR3 protein: CASSSTLGSKTQYF
CDR3 DNA: TGTGCCAGCTCCTCCACACTAGGTTCGAAGACCCAGTACTTC

D gene: NA
V gene: TRBV5-1
clone size: NA
J gene: TRBJ2-5
CDR3 protein: CASSSGQETQYF
CDR3 DNA: TGCGCCAGCAGCTCGGGTCAAGAGACCCAGTACTTC

D gene: NA
V gene: TRBV4-1
clone size: NA
J gene: TRBJ2-7
CDR3 protein: CASSQSQGALYEQYF
CDR3 DNA: TGCGCCAGCAGCCAATCACAGGGAGCCCTCTACGAGCAGTACTTC

D gene: NA
V gene: TRBV24-1
clone size: once
J gene: TRBJ2-1
CDR3 protein: CATSDLRGPYNEQFF
CDR3 DNA: TGTGCCACCAGTGATTTGAGGGGCCCATACAATGAGCAGTTCTTC

D gene: NA
V gene: TRBV4-1
clone size: NA
J gene: TRBJ2-5
CDR3 protein: CASSPGGLRETQYF
CDR3 DNA: TGCGCCAGCAGCCCTGGGGGCTTGAGAGAGACCCAGTACTTC

D gene: NA
V gene: TRBV7-6
clone size: NA
J gene: TRBJ2-3
CDR3 protein: CASSLAGGTDTQYF
CDR3 DNA: TGTGCCAGCAGCTTAGCGGGAGGCACAGATACGCAGTATTTT

D gene: TRBD2
V gene: TRBV23-1
clone size: few
J gene: TRBJ2-3
CDR3 protein: CASSQSLIAGSRVTDTQYF
CDR3 DNA: TGCGCCAGCAGTCAATCTTTAATAGCGGGGTCTCGGGTCACAGATACGCAGTATTTT

D gene: TRBD2
V gene: TRBV20-1
clone size: NA
J gene: TRBJ2-5
CDR3 protein: CSASAGGRETQYF
CDR3 DNA: TGCAGTGCTAGTGCGGGGGGGCGGGAGACCCAGTACTTC

D gene: NA
V gene: TRBV6-5
clone size: NA
J gene: TRBJ2-2
CDR3 protein: CASSYSRGTGELFF
CDR3 DNA: TGTGCCAGCAGTTACAGTAGGGGCACCGGGGAGCTGTTTTTT